This T cell receptor (beta chain) was retrieved from a study of blood T cell repertoires in COVID-19 (TCRdb year 2020). At the level of the whole study: Collaborator samples came from the United States, Italy and Spain and covered acute and convalescent phases of COVID-19. The repertoires were made available in a free public database intended to serve as a resource for research on the immune response to SARS-CoV-2. The prospective study material was composed of cDNA or gDNA derived from T cells, B-cell-depleted T cells, or PBMCs. Nearly every sample came with metadata listing a de-identified subject ID, COVID-19 status, age in years and sex. Subjects who had been exposed to COVID-19, were actively infected with it, or had recovered from it provided the deeply sampled blood TCRbeta repertoires that made up the dataset. Where HLA class I and class II types were available, the types were taken from metadata supplied by the sample provider, not from assay-based typing. Samples came from the ongoing ImmuneRACE study (first 160 participants) plus 1,254 subjects from 6 global collaborators.

TCRbeta CDR3 regions were amplified from genomic DNA by means of the immunoSEQ Assay, a bias-controlled multiplex PCR. The authors' analysis ran thus. Nucleated cell counts per sample were estimated from amplification of reference gene primers within the assay. To quantify the absolute abundance of each unique TCRbeta CDR3 rearrangement, sequence reads were collapsed and filtered. For each sample, productive Simpson clonality was calculated as the square root of Simpson's diversity index across productive rearrangements. The clones in this table, taken by TCRdb from immuneACCESS, are in-frame only. Not every clone is retained; where verified, under half of the shortfall comes from an unresolved V gene, and the cause of the rest is unknown. The V and J calls and clone size come from that table; D and trimming were worked out from the DNA. Here the sample has around 130,000 clones; around 87% occur a single time. The leading ten clones occupy more than 3.5% of the sample.

To note about this clone: It lacks a known antigen. No clone much larger than this one lies a single base away; base qualities are absent.

Collaborating institutions collected whole blood in K2EDTA tubes following their own protocols. Collaborator samples were shipped for TCRbeta analysis as frozen whole blood, isolated PBMCs, or DNA extracted from either sample type. Summary of the overall study and its limitations: The amount of clinical and demographic metadata varied by source and participant and was provided uncurated.

Counted from cysteine to phenylalanine, this CDR3 has 14 amino acids. Only the CDR3 DNA is retained, 42 bases long and in frame from the first base. Compared with germline, V lacks 5 bases and J lacks 6 bases; bases without a gene match: 5. Looking up the germline V gene (reference sequence) yields CDR1 LGHDT and CDR2 YNNKEL. This clonotype was obtained from a woman aged 60-75 years with acute or convalescent COVID-19. The chain is made from TRBV3-1 (or the pseudogene TRBV3-2) and TRBJ2-1; 9 of the junction bases match TRBD2. The sequenced sample was peripheral blood. At the DNA level, the sequence is TGTGCCAGCAGCGCGGGACTAGCCGCCAATGAGCAGTTCTTC. Its product reads: CASSAGLAANEQFF.